Below, 15 T cell receptor beta chains from the same sample are listed, as sequenced in a study of blood T cell repertoires in COVID-19. TCRdb keeps only in-frame clones here, not all; method: immunoSEQ multiplex PCR. The sample yields approximately 270,000 clones, 80% to 90% seen once. The sequenced sample was PBMCs or T cells enriched from blood (not recorded which). The receptors derive from a man between 40 and 49 years old who had recovered from COVID-19.

CDR3 sequence: CASSPVLLDNSPLHF. The CDR3 region has the DNA TGTGCCAGCAGCCCGGTACTCTTGGATAATTCACCCCTCCACTTT. The rearrangement joins TRBV7-9 to TRBJ1-6; D gene uncertain. CDR3 size: 15 residues. The germline gives CDR1 SEHNR, CDR2 FQNEAQ (reference sequence). Deletions cut 5 bases from V and 5 bases from J, with 13 bases between.

This clone turned up a few times. This rearrangement joins TRBV27 to TRBJ2-2; TRBD2 matches at 7 bases. This CDR3 has 17 residues. Germline assignment: CDR1 MNHEY and CDR2 SMNVEV (reference sequence). V shed 0 bases and J 3 bases; nucleotides not matched to a gene: 7. The DNA of the CDR3 is TGTGCCAGCAGTTTATCGGGGGAGGGCCCGGACACCGGGGAGCTGTTTTTT. Translating it yields CASSLSGEGPDTGELFF.

The J gene is TRBJ2-1, the V gene TRBV19; 12 bases agree with TRBD2. The ends lost 5 bases at V and 9 bases at J; junction bases unmatched: 8. The CDR3 sequence is 15 residues long. Germline CDR1 is LNHDA and CDR2 is SQIVND (reference sequence). CDR3 in amino acids: CASSGLAGKWGEQFF. The CDR3 nucleotides read TGTGCCAGTAGTGGACTAGCGGGAAAATGGGGTGAGCAGTTCTTC.

A remark on this clone: Distinct nucleotide sequences in the sample also encode this CDR3. V is TRBV18 and J is TRBJ2-2, with D perhaps matching TRBD2 (5 bases). V gave up 2 bases and J gave up 1 base, with 8 bases separating them. CDR3 size: 15 residues. Per germline, CDR1 KGHSH and CDR2 LQKENI. In DNA, the CDR3 is TGTGCCAGCTCACCAGAGGGCGGGAACACCGGGGAGCTGTTTTTT. As protein: CASSPEGGNTGELFF.

The chain carries TRBV19 and TRBJ2-3, with D perhaps matching TRBD1 (5 bases). The V end was cut by 0 bases, the J end by 0 bases, with 13 bases between. Looked up from germline, CDR1 is LNHDA and CDR2 is SQIVND (reference sequence). The CDR3 runs 17 residues. This chain's CDR3 is CASSIDLGRASTDTQYF. The CDR3 nucleotides read TGTGCCAGTAGTATAGATCTCGGCAGGGCTAGCACAGATACGCAGTATTTT. The whole variable domain, filled in from reference TRBV19 and TRBJ2-3, reads DGGITQSPKYLFRKEGQNVTLSCEQNLNHDAMYWYRQDPGQGLRLIYYSQIVNDFQKGDIAEGYSVSREKKESFPLTVTSAQKNPTAFYLCASSIDLGRASTDTQYFGPGTRLTVL.

The CDR3: CASSHPGTLNNEQFF. CDR3 nucleotide sequence: TGTGCCAGCAGCCATCCCGGGACTCTGAACAATGAGCAGTTCTTC. J is TRBJ2-1 and V is TRBV27; perhaps TRBD2 as D (6 bases). The germline CDR1 and CDR2 sequences are MNHEY and SMNVEV (reference sequence). The V and J ends lost 6 bases and 5 bases respectively, with 17 bases between them. This CDR3 comprises 15 residues.

This chain joins TRBV6-2 or TRBV6-3 and TRBJ1-3; TRBD1 aligns across 10 bases. CDR3 length equals 15 residues. Germline V lookup: CDR1 MNHEY, CDR2 SVGEGT. V was clipped by 5 bases and J by 4 bases; unmatched bases: 5. Here the CDR3 DNA reads TGTGCCAGCAGTAACGACAGGGGGCCCGGAAACACCATATATTTT. Translated, it gives CASSNDRGPGNTIYF.

V usage is TRBV11-1 and J usage is TRBJ1-1; D is unclear. The CDR3 covers 16 residues. Per germline, CDR1 SGHAT and CDR2 FQDESV (reference sequence). Trimming took off 3 bases at V and 1 base at J, with 15 bases between the two ends. The CDR3 loop reads CASSFPAGNRNTEAFF. CDR3 sequence (DNA): TGTGCCAGCAGCTTTCCCGCGGGTAATAGGAACACTGAAGCTTTCTTT.

The chain is built from TRBV4-1 and TRBJ2-7, with D unresolved. V lost 1 base and J lost 5, with 3 bases in between. The CDR3 runs to 11 residues. Germline values: CDR1 MGHRA, CDR2 YSYEKL. CDR3 amino acids: CASSQADEQYF. The DNA of the CDR3 is TGCGCCAGCAGCCAAGCGGACGAGCAGTACTTC.

The genes are TRBV7-3 and TRBJ2-3; D is possibly TRBD2 (5 bases). V lost 4 bases and J 3 bases, leaving 11 bases between the germline ends. CDR1 is SGHTA, CDR2 FQGTGA, per germline. The CDR3 contains 14 residues. Here the CDR3 DNA reads TGTGCCAGCAGCTCCACTAGGTCGACAGATACGCAGTATTTT. This gives the protein CASSSTRSTDTQYF.

The chain carries TRBV7-9 and TRBJ1-6, with TRBD1 as a possible D gene (5 bases). The ends were cut back, 2 bases at V and 9 bases at J, with 14 bases in the middle. This CDR3 is built from 15 residues. Germline CDR1 reads SEHNR; CDR2 reads FQNEAQ (reference sequence). CDR3 residues: CASSLSAGRGSPLHF. CDR3 bases: TGTGCCAGCAGCTTAAGCGCGGGGAGGGGTTCACCCCTCCACTTT.

The V gene is TRBV5-1, the J gene TRBJ2-1; 7 bases are a match to TRBD1. Germline CDR1 and CDR2: SGHRS and YFSETQ. V was clipped by 4 bases and J by 4 bases; unmatched bases: 2. The CDR3 covers 13 residues. Written as DNA, the CDR3 is TGCGCCAGCAGCCTGGGACAGTACAATGAGCAGTTCTTC. Protein product: CASSLGQYNEQFF.

The chain recombines TRBV5-6 with TRBJ2-7; no clear D gene. The CDR3 is made up of 12 amino acids. Germline lookup yields CDR1 SGHDT and CDR2 YYEEEE. Trimming removed 4 bases at V and 4 bases at J, with 9 bases between. The CDR3 here is CASSVTLYEQYF. Here the CDR3 DNA reads TGTGCCAGCAGCGTGACACTTTACGAGCAGTACTTC.

Note on this clone: Distinct nucleotide sequences in the sample also encode this CDR3. The V call is TRBV6-2 or TRBV6-3, the J call TRBJ2-7; 12 bases line up with TRBD2. The V segment lost 6 bases and the J segment 1 base; nucleotides outside the gene matches: 4. In germline, CDR1 is MNHEY, CDR2 SVGEGT. The CDR3 length is 15 residues. CDR3 sequence: CASSVLAGGSYEQYF. In nucleotides, the CDR3 is TGTGCCAGCAGCGTTCTAGCGGGGGGGTCCTACGAGCAGTACTTC.

The J gene is TRBJ1-1, the V gene TRBV19, with D perhaps TRBD1 (5 bases). The CDR3 has 14 residues. CDR1 is LNHDA and CDR2 is SQIVND in the germline V gene (reference sequence). V was pared by 5 bases and J by 2 bases, with 12 bases between. The CDR3 here is CASSAGHLNTEAFF. The CDR3, as DNA: TGTGCCAGTAGTGCCGGACACCTAAACACTGAAGCTTTCTTT. The variable domain in full, with the rest retrieved from reference TRBV19 and TRBJ1-1, is DGGITQSPKYLFRKEGQNVTLSCEQNLNHDAMYWYRQDPGQGLRLIYYSQIVNDFQKGDIAEGYSVSREKKESFPLTVTSAQKNPTAFYLCASSAGHLNTEAFFGQGTRLTVV.